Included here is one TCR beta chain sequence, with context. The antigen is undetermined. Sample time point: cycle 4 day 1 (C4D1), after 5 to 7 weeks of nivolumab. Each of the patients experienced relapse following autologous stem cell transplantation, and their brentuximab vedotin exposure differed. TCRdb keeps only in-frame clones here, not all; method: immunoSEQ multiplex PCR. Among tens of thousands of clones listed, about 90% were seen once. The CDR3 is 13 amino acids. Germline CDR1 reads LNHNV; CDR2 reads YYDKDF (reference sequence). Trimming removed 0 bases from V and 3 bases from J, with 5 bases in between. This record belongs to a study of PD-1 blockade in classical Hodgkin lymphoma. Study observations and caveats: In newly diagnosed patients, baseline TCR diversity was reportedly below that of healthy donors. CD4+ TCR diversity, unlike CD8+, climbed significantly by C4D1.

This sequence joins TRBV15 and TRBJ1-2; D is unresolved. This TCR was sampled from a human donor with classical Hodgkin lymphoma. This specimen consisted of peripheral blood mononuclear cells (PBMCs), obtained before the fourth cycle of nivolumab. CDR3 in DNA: TGTGCCACCAGCAGAGATGGGGACTATGGCTACACCTTC. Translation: CATSRDGDYGYTF.